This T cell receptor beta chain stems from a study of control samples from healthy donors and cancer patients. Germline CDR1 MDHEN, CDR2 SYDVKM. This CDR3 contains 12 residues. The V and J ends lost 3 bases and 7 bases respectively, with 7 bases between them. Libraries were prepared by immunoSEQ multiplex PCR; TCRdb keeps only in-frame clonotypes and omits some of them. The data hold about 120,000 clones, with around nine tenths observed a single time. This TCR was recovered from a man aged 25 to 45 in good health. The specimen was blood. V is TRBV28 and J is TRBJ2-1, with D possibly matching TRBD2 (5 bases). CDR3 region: CASSLRVNEQFF. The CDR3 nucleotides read TGTGCCAGCAGTTTGAGGGTTAATGAGCAGTTCTTC.